The rows below give T cell receptor beta chains drawn from one sample of a study of T cells after yellow fever vaccination. TCRdb fed the 5' RACE reads into MiXCR, producing one record per CDR3 protein. The data show 300,000 to 400,000 distinct CDR3 sequences, around 12% seen once. Sequenced here: CD4+ T cells sorted from PBMCs, sampled 15 days after the yellow fever booster vaccination. The source of these receptors is a man aged 18-30 years who received the YFV17D yellow fever vaccine. CDR3s include the opening cysteine and the closing phenylalanine or tryptophan. Each record gives: clone size, D gene, J gene, V gene, CDR3 protein, CDR3 DNA. D genes are given only for firm matches. The size entry is marked missing in some rows and otherwise reads once, few, many or a size class.

. . TRBJ2-1 TRBV4-1 CASSQALRGAYNEQFF TGCGCCAGCAGCCAAGCTTTAAGGGGCGCTTACAATGAGCAGTTCTTC
few . TRBJ1-4 TRBV7-2 CASSLATNEKLFF TGTGCCAGCAGCTTAGCAACTAATGAAAAACTGTTTTTT
many . TRBJ2-2 TRBV7-2 CASSLSGVDTGELFF TGTGCCAGCAGCTTATCCGGGGTGGACACCGGGGAGCTGTTTTTT
. TRBD1 TRBJ2-5 TRBV28 CASSIDRVTWETQYF TGTGCCAGCAGCATTGACAGGGTGACGTGGGAGACCCAGTACTTC
. . TRBJ2-1 TRBV5-4 CASSRRRQDNEQFF TGTGCCAGCAGCCGAAGAAGACAGGACAATGAGCAGTTCTTC
few TRBD1 TRBJ2-1 TRBV9 CASSVEILGDRVSNEQFF TGTGCCAGCAGCGTAGAAATCTTAGGGGACAGGGTAAGCAATGAGCAGTTCTTC
few TRBD1 TRBJ1-4 TRBV5-1 CASSWLSGGNEKLFF TGCGCCAGCAGCTGGCTGTCAGGGGGAAATGAAAAACTGTTTTTT
few . TRBJ2-1 TRBV6-5 CASSYFPGYNEQFF TGTGCCAGCAGTTACTTTCCGGGGTACAATGAGCAGTTCTTC
. . TRBJ2-5 TRBV20-1 CSAREATKVDETQYF TGCAGTGCTAGAGAGGCCACTAAGGTGGATGAGACCCAGTACTTC
. TRBD1 TRBJ2-7 TRBV19 CASSVRTGNSYEQYF TGTGCCAGTAGTGTACGGACAGGGAACTCCTACGAGCAGTACTTC
many . TRBJ2-3 TRBV12-5 CASGLAALGGLTDTQYF TGTGCTAGTGGTTTGGCCGCGTTAGGGGGACTTACAGATACGCAGTATTTT
few . TRBJ1-3 TRBV6-4 CASSVEPGNTIYF TGTGCCAGCAGTGTGGAGCCTGGAAACACCATATATTTT
few . TRBJ2-5 TRBV18 CASSPEKGSYETQYF TGTGCCAGCTCACCAGAGAAGGGAAGTTACGAGACCCAGTACTTC
. . TRBJ2-2 TRBV2 CASSELTGELFF TGTGCCAGCAGTGAATTGACCGGGGAGCTGTTTTTT
. . TRBJ2-3 TRBV6-5 CASIRNRTVTETQYF TGTGCCAGCATCCGTAATCGCACTGTTACCGAGACGCAGTATTTT
. . TRBJ1-4 TRBV3-1 CASSQTWEKLFF TGTGCCAGCAGCCAGACTTGGGAAAAACTGTTTTTT
. . TRBJ1-2 TRBV28 CASSYTAYGYTF TGTGCCAGCAGTTACACCGCCTATGGCTACACCTTC
few TRBD1 TRBJ2-1 TRBV7-2 CASFVDRGWNEQFF TGTGCCAGCTTCGTGGACAGGGGTTGGAATGAGCAGTTCTTC
. TRBD1 TRBJ1-5 TRBV6-5 CASSKGQRGQPQHF TGTGCCAGCAGTAAGGGACAGAGGGGTCAGCCCCAGCATTTT
. . TRBJ2-3 TRBV7-9 CASRGKDTQYF TGTGCCAGCAGAGGTAAAGATACGCAGTATTTT
few . TRBJ2-5 TRBV7-3 CASRPGRRQETQYF TGTGCCAGCAGGCCGGGACGTCGACAAGAGACCCAGTACTTC
few TRBD2 TRBJ2-1 TRBV20-1 CSALPWTSGTQPQFF TGCAGTGCCCTACCTTGGACTAGCGGGACCCAACCCCAGTTCTTC
. . TRBJ1-4 TRBV18 CASSPEQGNEKLFF TGTGCCAGCTCACCAGAACAGGGAAATGAAAAACTGTTTTTT
few . TRBJ2-3 TRBV29-1 CSVGLHTDTQYF TGCAGCGTTGGTCTCCACACAGATACGCAGTATTTT
. . TRBJ2-3 TRBV20-1 CSAPGEATDTQYF TGCAGTGCTCCGGGGGAGGCCACAGATACGCAGTATTTT
few . TRBJ2-3 TRBV3-1 CASSQDLGVRISTDTQYF TGTGCCAGCAGCCAAGATCTCGGTGTCCGGATAAGCACAGATACGCAGTATTTT
few . TRBJ2-5 TRBV20-1 CSALTSTTETQYF TGCAGTGCGCTCACTAGCACGACAGAGACCCAGTACTTC
. TRBD1 TRBJ1-1 TRBV7-2 CASSLAGTGVDAFF TGTGCCAGCAGCTTAGCCGGGACAGGGGTTGACGCTTTCTTT
. . TRBJ1-2 TRBV4-3 CASSQPWTQDDYGYTF TGCGCCAGCAGCCAACCATGGACCCAGGACGACTATGGCTACACCTTC
. . TRBJ2-3 TRBV5-1 CASSVLVRTDTQYF TGCGCCAGCAGCGTACTGGTAAGGACAGATACGCAGTATTTT
. . TRBJ2-3 TRBV3-1 CASSRMTTDTQYF TGTGCCAGCAGTCGAATGACAACAGATACGCAGTATTTT
few . TRBJ2-3 TRBV6-2/TRBV6-3 CASSYGDQWRDTQYF TGTGCCAGCAGTTATGGAGACCAATGGAGGGATACGCAGTATTTT
many . TRBJ1-4 TRBV5-1 CASSPGRENEKLFF TGCGCCAGCAGCCCGGGACGGGAGAATGAAAAACTGTTTTTT
many . TRBJ1-5 TRBV20-1 CSAVKGKADQPQHF TGCAGTGCGGTAAAAGGGAAGGCAGATCAGCCCCAGCATTTT
. . TRBJ1-6 TRBV7-8 CASSLVHMGNSPLHF TGTGCCAGCAGCTTAGTACATATGGGGAATTCACCCCTCCACTTT
. TRBD1 TRBJ2-2 TRBV4-3 CASSLFPGQGTGELFF TGCGCCAGCAGCCTTTTCCCGGGACAGGGAACCGGGGAGCTGTTTTTT
few . TRBJ1-1 TRBV6-2/TRBV6-3 CASGQLNTEAFF TGTGCCAGCGGGCAGCTGAACACTGAAGCTTTCTTT
many . TRBJ1-5 TRBV20-1 CSARGHSNQPQHF TGCAGTGCTAGAGGACATAGCAATCAGCCCCAGCATTTT
few . TRBJ1-3 TRBV7-2 CASSLVGHSGNTIYF TGTGCCAGCAGCTTAGTAGGACACTCTGGAAACACCATATATTTT
. . TRBJ1-1 TRBV2 CASTAGENTEAFF TGTGCCAGCACCGCTGGGGAGAACACTGAAGCTTTCTTT
many . TRBJ2-2 TRBV10-3 CAIVRDTNTGELFF TGTGCCATCGTCCGGGACACCAACACCGGGGAGCTGTTTTTT
many TRBD2 TRBJ2-1 TRBV6-6 CASSLAGGLRYNEQFF TGTGCCAGCAGTTTAGCGGGGGGGCTGAGGTACAATGAGCAGTTCTTC
few TRBD2 TRBJ2-3 TRBV6-2/TRBV6-3 CASRLAGQDTQYF TGTGCCAGCAGGTTAGCGGGGCAGGATACGCAGTATTTT
few . TRBJ1-5 TRBV7-2 CASSPGGSYQPQHF TGTGCCAGCAGCCCGGGGGGGAGTTATCAGCCCCAGCATTTT
. . TRBJ1-5 TRBV7-2 CASSPGEGIGNQPQHF TGTGCCAGCAGCCCAGGGGAGGGAATCGGCAATCAGCCCCAGCATTTT
few . TRBJ1-6 TRBV5-1 CASSGGPRAGNSPLHF TGCGCCAGCAGCGGAGGACCTCGGGCCGGGAATTCACCCCTCCACTTT
. . TRBJ2-3 TRBV4-3 CASSQDLTGRDTQYF TGCGCCAGCAGCCAAGATCTAACAGGGCGAGATACGCAGTATTTT
few . TRBJ1-5 TRBV28 CASSLIGTLLSNQPQHF TGTGCCAGCAGTTTAATCGGCACCCTTCTTAGCAATCAGCCCCAGCATTTT